This entry features one TCR beta chain sequence. This clonotype has ten or more counts. Its antigen specificity is not known. No much larger clonotype is one base removed from it; base qualities were not supplied. This record belongs to a study of identical twins (dated by TCRdb to the mid-2010s). Context from the whole study: TCR alpha and beta repertoires from monozygotic twins, unrelated adults of various ages and cord blood were deep-sequenced to test whether fetal clonotypes persist. To rule out contamination, the twin experiments were replicated at different times with different library preparation protocols.

Points the paper makes about the study in general: In beta out-of-frame sequences, excess twin sharing was weaker, because having fewer shared sequences lowered the signal-to-noise ratio. Zero-insertion analyses could be partly confounded by invariant T cells such as MAIT and iNKT, though diverse VJ usage argued against such confounding for most clonotypes. Recombination models systematically underestimated out-of-frame TCR alpha sharing in monozygotic twins but agreed with sharing between unrelated individuals. Conclusions relied on cross-sectional statistical analysis, since the same donors could not be followed over many years. Fewer insertions were carried by abundant cord blood beta clonotypes; a weaker similar trend was observed in young adult naive repertoires, while no such trend was observed in memory repertoires. Compared with coincidental sharing between unrelated individuals, out-of-frame TCR alpha sequences shared between twins showed an excess of sequences with low generation probability.

Every donor was a healthy Caucasian. Three unrelated non-twin adults were also sequenced: a male aged 18 to 30, a male aged 50 to 59 and a female aged 50 to 59. Using Miltenyi CD45RO+ enrichment and human naive T-cell isolation kits, memory (CD45RO+) and naive T cells were isolated from PBMC. The protocol used for the library was 5' RACE. For sequencing, an Illumina HiSeq 2000 was employed. Template switching added a universal primer binding site, and the final cDNA carried a unique molecular identifier that allowed TCR cDNA molecules to be counted accurately. First-strand cDNA for TCR alpha and beta chains was synthesized from specific primers in the conserved constant-segment region. To control for contamination, every cDNA library carried two barcodes: a SMART-Mk sample barcode plus Illumina barcodes. Two successive PCR steps introduced TruSeq adapter sequences along with Illumina sample barcodes. Sequencing of the TCR alpha and beta cDNA libraries was done on the Illumina HiSeq platform using custom primers. The authors' analysis ran thus. MiGEC processed the raw reads to extract unique molecular identifiers, while MiXCR was used to determine the CDR3 positions. Recombination models were inferred per individual with the repgenHMM and IGoR tools using an EM algorithm. The tcR package in R was used for shared clonotype analysis, with sharing normalized by the product of cloneset sizes. To study raw recombination without the effects of thymic and clonal selection, out-of-frame nonproductive sequences were analyzed. Through fastp at Q25 and MiXCR, TCRdb rebuilt clones from the public reads, retaining in-frame beta chains. Every distinct CDR3 protein forms one entry, paired with its most common genes and DNA. The V and J calls were determined by TCRdb, not by the authors. This sample has fewer than 450,000 distinct CDR3 sequences in its table, and around 9.7% of those were observed once. The ten largest make up 8.5% to 10% of the sample.

V gives up 2 bases and J gives up 2 bases, and the segment between their germline ends measures 14 bases. CDR1 SGHTA and CDR2 FQGNSA were looked up in the germline V gene. From its cysteine to its phenylalanine, the CDR3 spans 16 amino acids. The entry retains the CDR3 DNA only, 48 bases that are in frame from base 1. The rearrangement combines TRBV7-2 with TRBJ2-3, with the D gene tentatively TRBD1 or TRBD2, based on 5 matching bases in each. The sequence derives from a woman between 45 and 65 years old in good health. Sequenced material: naive T cells sorted from blood. The cell subset or site label, read with the paper, signifies: cells isolated with a human naive T-cell isolation kit. The nucleotides are TGTGCCAGCAGCTTATCTTGGGGGAAGGCCACAGATACGCAGTATTTT. This yields the protein CASSLSWGKATDTQYF.